This TCR beta chain was found in a study of blood T cells in healthy people across ages. V was cut by 6 bases and J by 2 bases, with 20 bases left in between. Germline V gene lookup returns CDR1 DFQATT and CDR2 SNEGSKA (reference sequence). This CDR3 is 16 amino acids long. It was with a sample-barcoded 5' primer and a J-beta primer mix that a second PCR of roughly 6 to 11 cycles was run. Every sample produced at least 3 million CDR3-containing paired-end reads. TCRdb recomputed calls from the 5' RACE reads with MiXCR, one row per CDR3 protein. The sample carries about 1.8 million distinct CDR3 sequences, about 49% recorded once.

Input material: blood. V gene TRBV20-1 combines with J gene TRBJ2-1; D is unresolved. This TCR was recovered from a woman between 40 and 50 years old in good health. This CDR3 reads CSAAHPRRSTYNEQFF. The CDR3 DNA reads TGCAGTGCCGCTCACCCCCGGCGGTCCACCTACAATGAGCAGTTCTTC.